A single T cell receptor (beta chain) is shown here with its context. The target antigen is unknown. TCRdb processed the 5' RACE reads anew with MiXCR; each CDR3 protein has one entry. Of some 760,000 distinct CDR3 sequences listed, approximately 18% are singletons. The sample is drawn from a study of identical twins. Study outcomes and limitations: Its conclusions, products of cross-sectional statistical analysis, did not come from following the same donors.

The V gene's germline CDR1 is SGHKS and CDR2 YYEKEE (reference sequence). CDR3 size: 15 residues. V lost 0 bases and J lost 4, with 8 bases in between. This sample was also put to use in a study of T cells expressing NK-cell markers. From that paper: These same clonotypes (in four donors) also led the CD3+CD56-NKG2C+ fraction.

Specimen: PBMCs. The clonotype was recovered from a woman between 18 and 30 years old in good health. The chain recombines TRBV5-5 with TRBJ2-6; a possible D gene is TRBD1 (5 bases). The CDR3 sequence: CASSLGTPGANVLTF. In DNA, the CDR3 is TGTGCCAGCAGCTTGGGGACACCAGGGGCCAACGTCCTGACTTTC.